This T cell receptor (beta chain) was found in a study of follicular helper T cells after annual influenza vaccination. The study's findings and limits: The much larger non-cTfh compartments may have been undersampled.

As to this clone: Its antigen is unknown.

V was shortened by 2 bases and J by 6 bases, with 18 bases between the two germline ends. CDR3 length equals 16 residues. Germline CDR1 is LNHDA and CDR2 is SQIVND (reference sequence). Time point given: 2015-2016 season, 7 days after influenza vaccination. Repertoires were generated with immunoSEQ multiplex PCR, while TCRdb's copy carries only in-frame clones and drops some. The data contain 8,500 to 11,000 clones, 75% to 90% of them seen just once; the ten biggest clones take up roughly 0.4%. The TCR sequence derives from an adult who received the influenza vaccine. Here the sequenced sample was CXCR5- memory CD4+ T cells sorted from blood, taken 7 days after influenza vaccination. This rearrangement joins TRBV19 to TRBJ2-3, with D possibly called TRBD1 or TRBD2 (7 bases each). Here the CDR3 DNA reads TGTGCCAGTAGTATATCACAGGGGCCGGGGGGTGATACGCAGTATTTT. This codes for CASSISQGPGGDTQYF.